This TCR beta chain originates from a study of OX40 agonist ivuxolimab in advanced cancers. The CDR3 loop spans 16 amino acids. Germline V gene sequence: CDR1 MNHEY, CDR2 SVGAGI. The V and J ends lost 0 bases and 3 bases respectively, with 14 bases between them. The assay was immunoSEQ multiplex PCR, and TCRdb's table has in-frame clones only and misses some. The data contain over 75,000 clones, under 95% of them seen just once; the ten biggest clones take up 0.43%. The chain couples TRBV6-5 to TRBJ1-2, with D possibly TRBD1 on 5 matching bases. The material was CD4+ or CD8+ T cells sorted from blood, obtained in a trial of the OX40 agonist ivuxolimab. The sequence derives from an adult with an advanced solid tumor such as melanoma, head and neck, liver or kidney cancer. CDR3 region: CASSYSGQGYYYGYTF. The CDR3 nucleotides are TGTGCCAGCAGTTACTCAGGTCAGGGATATTACTATGGCTACACCTTC.